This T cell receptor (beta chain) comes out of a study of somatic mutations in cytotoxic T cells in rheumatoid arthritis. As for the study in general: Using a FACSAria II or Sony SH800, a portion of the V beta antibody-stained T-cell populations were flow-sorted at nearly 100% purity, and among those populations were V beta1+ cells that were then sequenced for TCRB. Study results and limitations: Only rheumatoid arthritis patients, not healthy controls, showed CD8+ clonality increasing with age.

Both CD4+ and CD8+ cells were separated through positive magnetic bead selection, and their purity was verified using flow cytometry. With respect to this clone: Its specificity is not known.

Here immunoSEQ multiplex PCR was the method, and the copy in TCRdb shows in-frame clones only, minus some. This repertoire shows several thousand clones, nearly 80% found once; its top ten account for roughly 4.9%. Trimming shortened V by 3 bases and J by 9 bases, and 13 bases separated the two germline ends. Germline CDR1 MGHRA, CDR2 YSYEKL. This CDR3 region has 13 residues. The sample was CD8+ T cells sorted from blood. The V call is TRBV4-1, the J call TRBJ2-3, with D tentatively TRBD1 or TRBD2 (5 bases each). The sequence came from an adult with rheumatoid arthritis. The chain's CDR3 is CASSQGTETTQYF. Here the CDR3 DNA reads TGCGCCAGCAGCCAGGGGACCGAAACGACGCAGTATTTT.